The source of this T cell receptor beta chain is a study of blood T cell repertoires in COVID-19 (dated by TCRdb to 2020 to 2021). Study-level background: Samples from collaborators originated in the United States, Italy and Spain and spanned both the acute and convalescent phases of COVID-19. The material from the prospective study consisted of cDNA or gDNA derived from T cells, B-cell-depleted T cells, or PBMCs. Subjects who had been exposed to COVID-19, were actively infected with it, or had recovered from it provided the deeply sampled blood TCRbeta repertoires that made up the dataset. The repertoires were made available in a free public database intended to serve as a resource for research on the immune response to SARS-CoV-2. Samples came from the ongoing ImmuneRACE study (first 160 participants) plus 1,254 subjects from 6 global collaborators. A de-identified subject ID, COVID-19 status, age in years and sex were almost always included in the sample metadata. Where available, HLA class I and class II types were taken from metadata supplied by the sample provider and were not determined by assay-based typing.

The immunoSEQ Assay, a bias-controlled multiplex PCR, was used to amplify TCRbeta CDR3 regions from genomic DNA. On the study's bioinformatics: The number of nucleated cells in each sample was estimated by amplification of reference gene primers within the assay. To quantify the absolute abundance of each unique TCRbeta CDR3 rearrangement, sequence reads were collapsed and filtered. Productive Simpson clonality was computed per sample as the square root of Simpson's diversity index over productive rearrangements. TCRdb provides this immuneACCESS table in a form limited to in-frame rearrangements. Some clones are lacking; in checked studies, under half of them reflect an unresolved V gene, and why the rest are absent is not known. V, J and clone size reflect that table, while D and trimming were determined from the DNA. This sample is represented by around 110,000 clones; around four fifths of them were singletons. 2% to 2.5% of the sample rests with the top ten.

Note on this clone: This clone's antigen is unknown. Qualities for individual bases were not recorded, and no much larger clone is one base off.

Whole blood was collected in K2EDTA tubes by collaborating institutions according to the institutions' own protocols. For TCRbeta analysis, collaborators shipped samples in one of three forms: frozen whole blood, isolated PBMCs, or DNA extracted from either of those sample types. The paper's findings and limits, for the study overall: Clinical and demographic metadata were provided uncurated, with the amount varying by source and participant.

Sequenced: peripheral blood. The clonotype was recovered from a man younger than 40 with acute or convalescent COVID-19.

Here the CDR3 is given as CASSHPQGAINYGYTF. The nucleotide sequence reads TGCGCCAGCAGCCATCCCCAAGGGGCCATTAACTATGGCTACACCTTC. The rearranged chain carries TRBV4-1 and TRBJ1-2; possibly the D gene is TRBD1, per 5 matching bases. The CDR1 and CDR2 encoded by the germline V gene are MGHRA and YSYEKL. Spanning cysteine to phenylalanine, the CDR3 consists of 16 amino acids. The entry retains the CDR3 DNA only, 48 bases that are in frame from base 1. V is pared back by 3 bases and J by 1 base, with 15 bases lying between the germline termini.